The 27 T cell receptor beta chains below all came from one sample that was sequenced in a study of T cells in Graves' hyperthyroidism and ophthalmopathy. TCR beta CDR3 regions were amplified from RNA transcripts. HTBI primers were the set used in a first-round RT-PCR of the TCR CDR3. TCRdb passed the multiplex PCR reads through MiXCR, listing each CDR3 protein once. This table has roughly 56,000 distinct CDR3 sequences, around 50% appearing once. Sequenced input: blood. These receptors all come from a woman aged 25 to 39 with Graves' ophthalmopathy.

CDR3: CASSTTGTQETQYF. CDR3 in DNA: TGTGCCAGCAGCACCACAGGGACGCAAGAGACCCAGTACTTC. V gene TRBV9 combines with J gene TRBJ2-5, with D perhaps matching TRBD1 (6 bases). This CDR3 comprises 14 residues. Germline CDR1 is SGDLS and CDR2 is YYNGEE. V gave up 4 bases and J gave up 2 bases, with 12 bases separating them.

The chain recombines TRBV28 with TRBJ2-3; tentatively, D is TRBD1 (5 bases). The CDR3 loop spans 15 amino acids. V shed 6 bases and J shed 3 bases, with 16 bases lying between them. CDR1 is MDHEN, CDR2 SYDVKM, per germline. DNA for the CDR3: TGTGCCAGCAGCCTTGGGGCCATCGGGACAGATACGCAGTATTTT. Translation: CASSLGAIGTDTQYF.

The gene calls are TRBV20-1 and TRBJ2-7; D unclear. The ends were cut back, 1 base at V and 3 bases at J, with 10 bases in the middle. Germline CDR1 reads DFQATT; CDR2 reads SNEGSKA (reference sequence). CDR3 size: 13 residues. CDR3 DNA sequence: TGCAGTGCTAGAGGGCGGTCGGACTACGAGCAGTACTTC. This gives the protein CSARGRSDYEQYF.

V gene TRBV11-2 combines with J gene TRBJ2-3; D is perhaps TRBD2 (6 bases). CDR3 size: 16 residues. V lost 1 base to trimming and J lost 5 bases, with 16 bases between them. Germline V gene lookup returns CDR1 SGHAT and CDR2 FQNNGV. CDR3 sequence: CASSLAAGSVGDTQYF. CDR3 DNA sequence: TGTGCCAGCAGCTTAGCCGCCGGGAGTGTTGGAGATACGCAGTATTTT.

This clonotype was recorded at least ten times. The chain joins TRBV4-1 to TRBJ2-7, with 13 nucleotides matching TRBD2. The CDR3 runs 15 residues. In germline, CDR1 is MGHRA, CDR2 YSYEKL. V trimming: 8 bases; J trimming: 6 bases; junction bases outside the gene matches: 10. The CDR3 nucleotides read TGCGCCAGCGGCAGGACTAGCGGGAGAGCTAGCGAGCAGTACTTC. It specifies CASGRTSGRASEQYF.

The chain has TRBV20-1 and TRBJ2-7; D uncertain. Germline assignment: CDR1 DFQATT and CDR2 SNEGSKA (reference sequence). The CDR3 is 13 amino acids. V was shortened by 3 bases and J by 7 bases, with 16 bases between the two germline ends. The CDR3 DNA reads TGCAGTGCTAGTGGGCTGGCCAGCAATGAGCAGTACTTC. Translating it yields CSASGLASNEQYF.

On this clonotype itself: In this CDR3 the conserved last residue, phenylalanine or tryptophan, is missing, so a read error is likely. This sequence joins TRBV7-8 and TRBJ2-3; TRBD1 matches 11 bases. The CDR3 is 17 residues long. V lost 3 bases to trimming and J lost 0 bases; unmatched junction nucleotides: 5. The germline CDR1 and CDR2 sequences are SGHVS and FQNEAQ. In DNA, the CDR3 is TGTGCCAGCAGCTTTGGATGGGACAGGGGGAGCACAGATACGCAGTATTGT. This encodes CASSFGWDRGSTDTQYC.

Ten or more counts support this clonotype. The chain carries TRBV4-1 and TRBJ2-7; D may be TRBD2 (6 bases). V was pared by 0 bases and J by 0 bases, with 9 bases between. This CDR3 has 15 residues. CDR1 MGHRA and CDR2 YSYEKL come from the germline V gene. The CDR3 protein is CASSQDGLYSYEQYF. In DNA, the CDR3 is TGCGCCAGCAGCCAAGATGGACTATACTCCTACGAGCAGTACTTC.

This chain connects TRBV7-9 to TRBJ2-2, with D unclear. The CDR3 extends over 13 amino acids. V lost 5 bases to trimming and J lost 6 bases, with 10 bases between them. Germline V lookup: CDR1 SEHNR, CDR2 FQNEAQ (reference sequence). The CDR3 region is CASSDLVAGELFF. CDR3 nucleotides: TGTGCCAGCAGCGACTTAGTAGCCGGGGAGCTGTTTTTT.

A few counts support this clonotype. Mismatch with germline at one junction end may stem from a read error. The chain employs TRBV24-1 and TRBJ2-7; 10 bases map to TRBD2. CDR1 KGHDR and CDR2 SFDVKD come from the germline V gene. The CDR3 spans 17 residues. The DNA of the CDR3 is TGTGCCAGCAGTTCAGCGGGAGGGCCGGAGGGCTCCTACGAGCAGTACTTC. This encodes CASSSAGGPEGSYEQYF.

This clonotype was counted many times. The chain links TRBV6-2 or TRBV6-3 to TRBJ1-1, with 11 bases matching TRBD1. CDR3 size: 14 residues. The J segment lost 9 bases and the V segment lost 0 bases, leaving 3 bases of the junction unmatched. Germline values: CDR1 MNHEY, CDR2 SVGEGT. The DNA for the CDR3 is TGTGCCAGCAGTTACTCGGGACAGGGGGTGCAAGCTTTCTTT. Amino acids: CASSYSGQGVQAFF.

The chain carries TRBV7-2 and TRBJ2-7, with a tentative D call TRBD2 (5 bases). The V gene's germline CDR1 is SGHTA and CDR2 FQGNSA. Trimming shortened V by 4 bases and J by 2 bases, and 6 bases separated the two germline ends. The CDR3 is made up of 12 amino acids. The CDR3 region has the DNA TGTGCCAGCAGCTCCGGGGCCTACGAGCAGTACTTC. It encodes CASSSGAYEQYF.

This clonotype was counted ten times or more. This chain joins TRBV3-1 and TRBJ2-3; a possible D gene is TRBD1 (5 bases). This CDR3 has 14 amino acids. The germline gives CDR1 LGHDT, CDR2 YNNKEL (reference sequence). V gave up 0 bases and J gave up 4 bases, with 8 bases separating them. CDR3 DNA sequence: TGTGCCAGCAGCCAAGAGACCAGGGCAGATACGCAGTATTTT. Translation gives CASSQETRADTQYF.

This clonotype was found many times. The rearrangement joins TRBV4-1 to TRBJ1-2; D gene uncertain. Germline-derived CDR1 and CDR2 are MGHRA and YSYEKL. CDR3 length: 16 residues. The V gene lost 0 bases and the J gene lost 4 bases, with 15 bases spanning the gap. The CDR3 coding sequence is TGCGCCAGCAGCCAAGATCGTGAGCGGCAGACCTATGGCTACACCTTC. Translation: CASSQDRERQTYGYTF.

Ten or more counts support this clonotype. J is TRBJ1-1 and V is TRBV12-3 or TRBV12-4; no firm D call. There are 13 residues in the CDR3. V dropped 5 bases and J dropped 6 bases, with 13 bases sitting between them. The CDR3 coding sequence is TGTGCCAGCAGTCCTGCCCGAAGCGCTGAAGCTTTCTTT. Translation gives CASSPARSAEAFF.

This clonotype occurred many times. The chain recombines TRBV7-3 with TRBJ2-1; 7 bases match TRBD1. Trimming removed 6 bases from V and 6 bases from J; junction bases left unmatched: 5. Germline CDR1 and CDR2: SGHTA and FQGTGA. The CDR3 covers 13 residues. CDR3 protein: CASSLRQGNEQFF. CDR3 coding DNA: TGTGCCAGCAGTCTAAGACAGGGCAATGAGCAGTTCTTC. The full variable domain, in which reference TRBV7-3 and TRBJ2-1 provide the parts outside the CDR3, is GAGVSQTPSNKVTEKGKYVELRCDPISGHTALYWYRQSLGQGPEFLIYFQGTGAADDSGLPNDRFFAVRPEGSVSTLKIQRTERGDSAVYLCASSLRQGNEQFFGPGTRLTVL.

In this sample, this clonotype turned up once. The J gene is TRBJ1-2, the V gene TRBV29-1, with 12 bases matching TRBD1. The CDR3 consists of 13 residues. Losses at the gene ends were 7 bases for V and 6 bases for J; bases not matched to a gene: 6. Germline CDR1 SQVTM, CDR2 ANQGSEA. In DNA form, the CDR3 reads TGCAGCGCTTCCGGGACAGGGGGCCATGGCTACACCTTC. It yields the protein CSASGTGGHGYTF.

This clonotype was seen many times. V gene TRBV10-3 combines with J gene TRBJ1-5; the match to TRBD1 covers 9 bases. CDR3 size: 15 residues. The V and J ends lost 5 bases and 7 bases, in that order; junction bases with no gene match: 9. CDR1 is ENHRY and CDR2 is SYGVKD in the germline V gene. CDR3 nucleotide sequence: TGTGCCATCAGTTCCACAGGGGGCCAGGGGCAGCCCCAGCATTTT. Encoded protein: CAISSTGGQGQPQHF.

The rearrangement joins TRBV6-5 to TRBJ1-6, with TRBD1 matching 7 bases. This CDR3 has 16 amino acids. V was pared by 6 bases and J by 10 bases, with 15 bases of the junction left unmatched. Germline V gene data show CDR1 as MNHEY and CDR2 as SVGAGI. For the CDR3, the DNA is TGTGCCAGCAGCCTCCACCGGGACAGCAACGAATCACCCCTCCACTTT. Its translation is CASSLHRDSNESPLHF.

This clonotype was recorded many times. The CDR3 reads CASSLGDFLNTEAFF. CDR3 bases: TGCGCCAGCAGCTTGGGCGACTTTCTGAACACTGAAGCTTTCTTT. The V and J genes are TRBV5-1 and TRBJ1-1; D gene ambiguous. CDR1 SGHRS and CDR2 YFSETQ come from the germline V gene. The CDR3 extends over 15 amino acids. V lost 0 bases and J lost 0, with 9 bases in between.

Regarding this clonotype: The CDR3 end shows no conserved phenylalanine or tryptophan, and so a read error is likely. The chain is built from TRBV7-9 and TRBJ2-1; TRBD2 might be the D (5 bases). Germline CDR1 SEHNR, CDR2 FQNEAQ (reference sequence). Deletions cut 0 bases from V and 4 bases from J, with 7 bases between. The CDR3 covers 14 residues. CDR3 in DNA: TGTGCCAGCAGCTTAGCGGGAGAGTACAATGAGCAGTTCCTC. Its translation: CASSLAGEYNEQFL.

This clonotype was detected only a few times. The gene calls are TRBV18 and TRBJ2-7; D gene uncertain. This CDR3 is 14 amino acids long. Per the germline V gene, CDR1 is KGHSH and CDR2 is LQKENI. V lost 6 bases and J 0 bases, leaving 12 bases between the germline ends. CDR3 bases: TGTGCCAGCTCCGCCTCCCAAAGCTCCTACGAGCAGTACTTC. The encoded protein is CASSASQSSYEQYF.

This chain links TRBV29-1 with TRBJ1-5; no firm D call. The CDR3 consists of 12 residues. Germline V gives CDR1 SQVTM, CDR2 ANQGSEA. V was trimmed by 4 bases and J by 5 bases, leaving 9 bases between them. This CDR3 is CSVGARDQPQHF. The CDR3 bases are TGCAGCGTTGGGGCGCGGGATCAGCCCCAGCATTTT.

This clonotype was seen repeatedly, ten times or more. The chain has TRBV5-6 and TRBJ2-7; D remains ambiguous. The V and J ends lost 3 bases and 3 bases respectively, with 19 bases between them. CDR1 and CDR2 (germline): SGHDT, YYEEEE. This CDR3 has 16 residues. The DNA for the CDR3 is TGTGCCAGCAGCTCCAAGGTTGCCGCATTTGACTACGAGCAGTACTTC. Amino acid sequence: CASSSKVAAFDYEQYF. Supplemented by reference TRBV5-6 and TRBJ2-7, the full variable domain reads DAGVTQSPTHLIKTRGQQVTLRCSPKSGHDTVSWYQQALGQGPQFIFQYYEEEERQRGNFPDRFSGHQFPNYSSELNVNALLLGDSALYLCASSSKVAAFDYEQYFGPGTRLTVT.

This clonotype has ten or more counts. The CDR3 DNA is TGTGCCAGCAGCATAACAGGAGCCACTAGCACAGATACGCAGTATTTT. It yields the protein CASSITGATSTDTQYF. The chain is built from TRBV7-2 and TRBJ2-3; D is perhaps TRBD1 (5 bases). Germline V gene sequence: CDR1 SGHTA, CDR2 FQGNSA. The CDR3 spans 16 residues. V was trimmed by 5 bases and J by 0 bases, leaving 15 bases between them.

A single count supports this clonotype. One end of the junction fails to match germline, which may point to a read error. The V call is TRBV9, the J call TRBJ2-2; a possible D gene is TRBD2 (5 bases). The CDR3 extends over 14 amino acids. Germline V CDR1 and CDR2: SGDLS, YYNGEE. For the CDR3, the DNA is TGTGTCAGCAGTAGGGAGCTCAACACCGGGGAGCTGTTTTTT. It specifies CVSSRELNTGELFF.

J is TRBJ2-7 and V is TRBV2, with TRBD2 matching over 11 bases. The CDR3 extends over 14 amino acids. V was clipped by 7 bases and J by 3 bases; unmatched bases: 5. Germline values: CDR1 SNHLY, CDR2 FYNNEI. The CDR3, as DNA: TGTGCCAGCACCGGGACTAGCGGACACTACGAGCAGTACTTC. Protein product: CASTGTSGHYEQYF.